This T cell receptor (beta chain) was sequenced during a study of control samples from healthy donors and cancer patients. Assay: immunoSEQ multiplex PCR; the TCRdb copy retains only in-frame clones and omits some. This sample has some 120,000 clones; roughly 92% occur once, and the top ten carry 0.55% to 0.65%. Germline CDR1 SGHDT, CDR2 YYEEEE. Between the trimmed V and J ends, which lost 1 base and 4 bases, there was a span of 7 bases. The CDR3 has 13 amino acids. This receptor was identified in a man older than 75 with head and neck cancer. V is TRBV5-6 and J is TRBJ2-3; maybe TRBD1 (5 bases). Input material: PBMCs. CDR3 loop: CASSLLGADTQYF. The CDR3 region has the DNA TGTGCCAGCAGCTTGTTAGGGGCAGATACGCAGTATTTT.